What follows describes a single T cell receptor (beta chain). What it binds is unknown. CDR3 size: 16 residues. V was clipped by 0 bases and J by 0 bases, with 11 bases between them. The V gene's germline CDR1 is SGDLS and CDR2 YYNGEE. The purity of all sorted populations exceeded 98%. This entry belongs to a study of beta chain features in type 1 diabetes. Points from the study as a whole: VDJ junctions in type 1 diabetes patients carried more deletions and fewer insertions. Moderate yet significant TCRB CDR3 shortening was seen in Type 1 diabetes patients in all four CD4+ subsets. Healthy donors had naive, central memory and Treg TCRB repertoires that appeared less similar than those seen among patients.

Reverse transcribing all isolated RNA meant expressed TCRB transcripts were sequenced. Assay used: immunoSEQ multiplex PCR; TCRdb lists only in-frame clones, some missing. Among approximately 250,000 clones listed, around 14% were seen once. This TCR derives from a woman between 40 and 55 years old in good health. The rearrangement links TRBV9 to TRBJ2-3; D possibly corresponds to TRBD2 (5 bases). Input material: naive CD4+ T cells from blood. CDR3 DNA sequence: TGTGCCAGCAGCGTAGATCCGGGAAGAAGCACAGATACGCAGTATTTT. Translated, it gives CASSVDPGRSTDTQYF.